This T cell receptor (beta chain) came from a study of metastatic and nonmetastatic thyroid tumors. About the study: Samples came from malignant and benign thyroid patients, and repertoires were compared across blood and tumor or nodule tissue. Findings and limits, study-wide: Malignant thyroid tumors reportedly exceeded benign nodules significantly in TCR beta diversity, with the difference appearing in blood and tumor.

No treatment had been given to any patient before thyroid surgery. TCRdb ran MiXCR on the PCR reads. The top ten hold roughly 15% of the sample, which has around 3,500 clones, about a third seen once. Trimming removed 0 bases from V and 0 bases from J; junction bases left unmatched: 4. Germline CDR1 reads GTSNPN; CDR2 reads SVGIG (reference sequence). The CDR3 is 15 residues long. This clone is labeled medium-sized. What it binds is not known. The clonotype originates from a male donor with papillary thyroid cancer or a benign thyroid nodule (not recorded which). Some clones in this sample may be carry-over from other donors' samples. Specimen: adjacent normal tissue. The chain joins TRBV30 to TRBJ1-1; TRBD1 agrees at 7 bases. The CDR3 reads CAWSVRGQLNTEAFF. The CDR3 DNA sequence: TGTGCCTGGAGTGTACGGGGACAGCTGAACACTGAAGCTTTCTTT.